This record concerns one T cell receptor beta chain sequence. No antigen is known for it. This PCR relied on a set of 60 Vbeta primers and 13 Jbeta primers. TCRdb's copy holds only in-frame clones and misses some; the assay was immunoSEQ multiplex PCR. The repertoire includes over 250,000 clones, roughly 89% of them detected once, and 3.5% to 4.5% sits in the top ten. The entry originates in a study of cytomegalovirus exposure and HLA in healthy donors. Study-level information: In terms of ancestry, the Caucasian-associated cluster contained around 79% of the approximately 400 genotyped donors. Whole-study results and caveats: Common viral pathogens seemed to be connected with several of the most significant clusters, according to a later analysis. According to an earlier analysis, most TCR beta V segments yielded productive rearrangements about 90% or about 30% of the time. A highly shared variant cluster was judged a likely technical artifact.

This CDR3 comprises 11 residues. Per germline, CDR1 SNHLY and CDR2 FYNNEI. Deletions cut 10 bases from V and 6 bases from J, with 13 bases between. The sequencing sample was made of PBMCs. The TCR comes from a middle-aged man in good health and CMV-seropositive. The rearrangement links TRBV2 to TRBJ2-7; D possibly corresponds to TRBD2 (5 bases). CDR3 in amino acids: CATGETGEQYF. The CDR3 DNA reads TGTGCCACCGGGGAGACTGGCGAGCAGTACTTC.